This TCR beta chain was observed in a study of response to subunit inactivated influenza vaccine. MiXCR, run by TCRdb on the RT-PCR reads, gives a single entry per CDR3 protein. The repertoire consists of some 520,000 distinct CDR3 sequences, with approximately 15% occurring once and the leading ten covering 3%. Notes on the study in general: With each seasonal influenza vaccination, the authors suggested, few new T cells are recruited.

This CDR3 is 15 amino acids long. Trimming left V 4 bases short and J 6 bases short, with 16 bases between. Germline CDR1 reads SNHLY; CDR2 reads FYNNEI. On this clonotype itself: Its antigen remains unidentified.

This TCR was recovered from a man in his fifties or sixties who received an inactivated influenza vaccine. The chain carries TRBV2 and TRBJ2-1, with D unclear. The sample in question was CD4+ T cells sorted from PBMCs, obtained around 2 years after vaccination. The CDR3: CASSVQSLKGNEQFF. Written as DNA, the CDR3 is TGTGCCAGCAGTGTACAGAGTTTGAAAGGCAATGAGCAGTTCTTC.